A selection of T cell receptor beta chains follows, all from one sample in a study of T cell repertoires in cytomegalovirus infection. MiXCR was run by TCRdb on the reads, yielding one entry per CDR3 protein. The repertoire consists of a few hundred thousand distinct CDR3 sequences, with less than 25% occurring once and the leading ten covering around 20%. These receptors lack a known antigen. The sample here was cultured PBMCs, taken from culture after CMV antigen stimulation. These receptor sequences come from a human donor in good health (CMV status not recorded). Some clones in this sample may be carry-over from other donors' samples. Both conserved end residues are part of each CDR3. A D gene is named only where the DNA matches it firmly. Clone size is not always given. Where it is, it says once, few, many or a class for expanded clones.

TGTGCCAGCAGCTGGATGGACAGGGATGAGAAGTTCTTC CASSWMDRDEKFF many TRBV11-2 TRBD1 13 TRBJ2-1
TGTGCCAGCAGCTTGGCCAATCTATTTGGCAATCAGCCCCAGCATTTT CASSLANLFGNQPQHF few TRBV5-8 . 16 TRBJ1-5
TGTGCCAGCGAACCATTTGGAACCCTGGGGGGCCCGGGAAGGTACAATGAGCAGTTCTTC CASEPFGTLGGPGRYNEQFF . TRBV28 . 20 TRBJ2-1
TGTGCCAGCAGTGAAAGCGGGAGGGCCCACGGGGAGCTGTTTTTT CASSESGRAHGELFF few TRBV2 TRBD2 15 TRBJ2-2
TGTGCCAGCAGCCGGACTAGCGGGGCCGGTGGGGCAGATACGCAGTATTTT CASSRTSGAGGADTQYF . TRBV6-8 TRBD2 17 TRBJ2-3
TGCAGCGTTGAAGATAGCCAAGAGACCCAGTACTTC CSVEDSQETQYF once TRBV29-1 . 12 TRBJ2-5
TGTGCCAGCAGCCCCAGACTAGTCCAAGAGACCCAGTACTTC CASSPRLVQETQYF many TRBV7-2 . 14 TRBJ2-5
TGTGCCAGTACTAAAAGGACAGGGAATGAAAAACTGTTTTTT CASTKRTGNEKLFF . TRBV19 TRBD1 14 TRBJ1-4
TGTGCCAGCAGCCCGGTAGCTCAGGGAGGGTCCTACGAGCAGTACTTC CASSPVAQGGSYEQYF few TRBV7-3 TRBD2 16 TRBJ2-7
TGTGCCAGCAGTGAGAGGAGTCGCCACACAGATACGCAGTATTTT CASSERSRHTDTQYF many TRBV25-1 . 15 TRBJ2-3
TGCAGTGCTAGAGATAATGGGGGCGCGAACACTGAAGCTTTCTTT CSARDNGGANTEAFF . TRBV20-1 . 15 TRBJ1-1
TGTGCCAGCAGCTTTGAGATTAGCGGGGCTAGCACAGATACGCAGTATTTT CASSFEISGASTDTQYF few TRBV5-4 TRBD2 17 TRBJ2-3
TGTGCCATCGGGCGGGAGACCCAGTACTTC CAIGRETQYF . TRBV10-3 . 10 TRBJ2-5
TGCGCCAGCAGTGATAGTTGGGGACTAGCGACCGGGGATGAGCAGTTCTTC CASSDSWGLATGDEQFF few TRBV10-2 TRBD2 17 TRBJ2-1
TGTGCCAGCAGAACCGGGACTAGCGAAGCAGATACGCAGTATTTT CASRTGTSEADTQYF . TRBV7-6 TRBD2 15 TRBJ2-3
TGTGCCAGCAGTACAGGTTCCGGAAACACCATATATTTT CASSTGSGNTIYF . TRBV12-3/TRBV12-4 . 13 TRBJ1-3
TGTGCCAGCAGCTCCGACAGAACTGGCTACACCTTC CASSSDRTGYTF many TRBV7-2 . 12 TRBJ1-2
TGCGCCAGCAGCCTAAACCTGCTAGCGGGGAACACCGGGGAGCTGTTTTTT CASSLNLLAGNTGELFF . TRBV4-3 TRBD2 17 TRBJ2-2
TGTGCCAGCAGTGACGGAGCGAACACTGAAGCTTTCTTT CASSDGANTEAFF . TRBV6-2/TRBV6-3 . 13 TRBJ1-1
TGCAGCGTTGCAGAGCCCTGGAGACAAGAGACCCAGTACTTC CSVAEPWRQETQYF . TRBV29-1 . 14 TRBJ2-5
TGTGCCAGCAGGCCCGGACAGGGATCAAACATTCAGTACTTC CASRPGQGSNIQYF many TRBV7-2 TRBD1 14 TRBJ2-4
TGTGCCAGCAGCCAACACAGTCAAGAGACCCAGTACTTC CASSQHSQETQYF . TRBV3-1 . 13 TRBJ2-5
TGTGCCACCCAATCCCAGGCTAACTATGGCTACACCTTC CATQSQANYGYTF . TRBV19 . 13 TRBJ1-2
TGTGCCACCAGCAGAGATCGACGGAGTGAAGCTTTCTTT CATSRDRRSEAFF few TRBV15 . 13 TRBJ1-1
TGTGCCAGCAGCTTAAATAATTCACCCCTCCACTTT CASSLNNSPLHF many TRBV7-2 . 12 TRBJ1-6
TGTGCCAGCGGGCCTACGGCTAGCCACGATAGAGAGACCCAGTACTTC CASGPTASHDRETQYF . TRBV7-4 . 16 TRBJ2-5
TGTGCCAGCAGCTCGCCGGAAGCAGCGGGAGAAGAGACCCAGTACTTC CASSSPEAAGEETQYF few TRBV7-2 TRBD2 16 TRBJ2-5
TGTGCCGCGAGACAGGGGTTTGACACTGAAGCTTTCTTT CAARQGFDTEAFF few TRBV19 TRBD1 13 TRBJ1-1
TGTGCCAGCAGCCAAGATAGGACAGGAAATTCACCCCTCCACTTT CASSQDRTGNSPLHF . TRBV14 TRBD1 15 TRBJ1-6
TGTGCCAGCAATCTGAATAGCGGGAGGGCCTACAATGAGCAGTTCTTC CASNLNSGRAYNEQFF . TRBV6-2/TRBV6-3 TRBD2 16 TRBJ2-1
TGCGCCAGCAGCCAACCACTAGAACAAGCCTACAATGAGCAGTTCTTC CASSQPLEQAYNEQFF many TRBV4-1 . 16 TRBJ2-1
TGTGCCAGTAGTATCATGGGGACAGGGGGCACTCAGCCCCAGCATTTT CASSIMGTGGTQPQHF few TRBV19 TRBD1 16 TRBJ1-5
TGTGCCACCAGCAGCACTAGGGACGGAACAGTGAGCAATCAGCCCCAGCATTTT CATSSTRDGTVSNQPQHF few TRBV15 . 18 TRBJ1-5
TGTGCCAGTAGTAGGGGCGTGGTTCGGGGGACGAGTTTGAACACTGAAGCTTTCTTT CASSRGVVRGTSLNTEAFF . TRBV19 . 19 TRBJ1-1
TGTGCCAGCAGTACCGGAGCCCAGCATCAGCCCCAGCATTTT CASSTGAQHQPQHF . TRBV28 . 14 TRBJ1-5
TGTGCCAGCAGTTACTCGAACCAGGGTATCGAGCAGTACTTC CASSYSNQGIEQYF few TRBV6-8 . 14 TRBJ2-7
TGTGCCAGCAGCTTGAGGAGTTGGAATCAGCCCCAGCATTTT CASSLRSWNQPQHF . TRBV5-6 . 14 TRBJ1-5